Listed below are T cell receptor beta chains from one sample, sequenced in a study of cytomegalovirus exposure and HLA in healthy donors. Generated by immunoSEQ multiplex PCR, the TCRdb table keeps only in-frame clones and is missing some. The repertoire holds under 200,000 clones, with approximately 65% as singletons. The sequencing input was PBMCs. The origin of the receptors is a man between 40 and 49 years old in good health and CMV-seronegative. The CDR3 runs from the conserved cysteine through the conserved F or W. D genes are given only for firm matches. Size is omitted from some rows. Given values are once, few, many or a class for expanded clones.

J: TRBJ1-1
size: -
D: -
V: TRBV18
CDR3: CASSPQGWGTEAFF
DNA: TGTGCCAGCTCACCCCAGGGGTGGGGGACTGAAGCTTTCTTT

J: TRBJ2-5
size: few
D: -
V: TRBV5-1
CDR3: CASGRTRGETQYF
DNA: TGCGCCAGCGGGCGAACCCGGGGAGAGACCCAGTACTTC

J: TRBJ1-1
size: -
D: -
V: TRBV25-1
CDR3: CASSAQGFIGERAFF
DNA: TGTGCCAGCAGTGCGCAGGGTTTTATTGGAGAACGAGCTTTCTTT

J: TRBJ2-1
size: -
D: -
V: TRBV29-1
CDR3: CSVSGESSYNEQFF
DNA: TGCAGCGTCTCGGGAGAGAGCTCCTACAATGAGCAGTTCTTC

J: TRBJ2-7
size: few
D: -
V: TRBV4-1
CDR3: CASSPLGIPFSYEQYF
DNA: TGCGCCAGCAGCCCCCTCGGGATTCCCTTCTCCTACGAGCAGTACTTC

J: TRBJ1-3
size: few
D: -
V: TRBV7-2
CDR3: CASSLDRDSGNTIYF
DNA: TGTGCCAGCAGCTTAGACAGAGACTCTGGAAACACCATATATTTT

J: TRBJ2-7
size: once
D: TRBD1
V: TRBV18
CDR3: CASSPGQGINEQYF
DNA: TGTGCCAGCTCACCGGGACAGGGCATCAACGAGCAGTACTTC

J: TRBJ2-5
size: -
D: -
V: TRBV5-4
CDR3: CASSLPSQETQYF
DNA: TGTGCCAGCAGCTTGCCTAGCCAAGAGACCCAGTACTTC

J: TRBJ2-5
size: once
D: TRBD2
V: TRBV5-1
CDR3: CASSQGTSGGKYQETQYF
DNA: TGCGCCAGCAGCCAAGGGACTAGCGGGGGCAAGTACCAAGAGACCCAGTACTTC

J: TRBJ1-5
size: few
D: TRBD1
V: TRBV28
CDR3: CASSWDRGMPDPNQPQHF
DNA: TGTGCCAGCAGTTGGGACAGGGGGATGCCCGACCCCAATCAGCCCCAGCATTTT

J: TRBJ2-5
size: -
D: TRBD2
V: TRBV5-1
CDR3: CASSLEPSGSRTGETQYF
DNA: TGCGCCAGCAGCTTAGAGCCTAGCGGGAGTAGGACAGGAGAGACCCAGTACTTC

J: TRBJ1-6
size: -
D: -
V: TRBV19
CDR3: CASSINEGSPLHF
DNA: TGTGCCAGTAGTATAAATGAGGGCTCACCCCTCCACTTT

J: TRBJ2-3
size: few
D: TRBD1
V: TRBV5-1
CDR3: CASSLGAGQGRDTQYF
DNA: TGCGCCAGCAGCCTGGGTGCGGGACAGGGGAGAGATACGCAGTATTTT

J: TRBJ2-1
size: once
D: TRBD2
V: TRBV19
CDR3: CATLAGNNEQFF
DNA: TGTGCCACGCTAGCGGGAAACAATGAGCAGTTCTTC

J: TRBJ1-5
size: -
D: -
V: TRBV5-1
CDR3: CASSRGPESNQPQHF
DNA: TGCGCCAGCAGCAGGGGTCCAGAGAGCAATCAGCCCCAGCATTTT

J: TRBJ1-2
size: -
D: TRBD1
V: TRBV10-3
CDR3: CAISDGGQVVDTF
DNA: TGTGCCATCAGTGACGGCGGACAGGTGGTAGACACCTTC

J: TRBJ2-7
size: -
D: TRBD1
V: TRBV6-5
CDR3: CASSSPGTGGFEQYF
DNA: TGTGCCAGCAGTTCCCCCGGGACAGGGGGGTTCGAGCAGTACTTC

J: TRBJ2-3
size: few
D: -
V: TRBV7-2
CDR3: CASSRGGVSGTDTQYF
DNA: TGTGCCAGCAGCAGAGGAGGGGTTTCGGGCACAGATACGCAGTATTTT

J: TRBJ1-2
size: -
D: TRBD1
V: TRBV7-9
CDR3: CASSVGDSVYYGYTF
DNA: TGTGCCAGCAGCGTAGGGGACAGCGTTTACTATGGCTACACCTTC

J: TRBJ2-3
size: few
D: TRBD2
V: TRBV30
CDR3: CAWTRASGGADTQYF
DNA: TGTGCCTGGACGAGAGCTAGCGGGGGGGCAGATACGCAGTATTTT

J: TRBJ2-7
size: -
D: -
V: TRBV6-5
CDR3: CASSYFGSQYF
DNA: TGTGCCAGCAGTTACTTTGGCTCGCAGTACTTC

J: TRBJ1-1
size: -
D: -
V: TRBV29-1
CDR3: CSVATGLNTEAFF
DNA: TGCAGCGTTGCGACGGGGTTGAACACTGAAGCTTTCTTT

J: TRBJ2-2
size: -
D: -
V: TRBV6-1
CDR3: CASWDWNTGELFF
DNA: TGTGCCAGCTGGGACTGGAACACCGGGGAGCTGTTTTTT

J: TRBJ2-3
size: -
D: -
V: TRBV27
CDR3: CASRTDRDFLPDTQYF
DNA: TGTGCCAGCAGAACGGACCGGGACTTCCTTCCGGATACGCAGTATTTT

J: TRBJ1-1
size: -
D: -
V: TRBV4-1
CDR3: CASSPEAGRGTEAFF
DNA: TGCGCCAGCAGCCCAGAGGCAGGGCGGGGCACTGAAGCTTTCTTT

J: TRBJ2-5
size: few
D: -
V: TRBV6-1
CDR3: CASSVDKGSQYF
DNA: TGTGCCAGCAGCGTTGATAAGGGGTCCCAGTACTTC

J: TRBJ1-1
size: -
D: TRBD1
V: TRBV30
CDR3: CAWNTGDGPEAFF
DNA: TGTGCCTGGAATACAGGGGATGGGCCTGAAGCTTTCTTT

J: TRBJ2-2
size: few
D: TRBD2
V: TRBV5-1
CDR3: CASSGIGLAGSGELFF
DNA: TGCGCCAGCAGCGGAATTGGACTAGCGGGAAGCGGGGAGCTGTTTTTT

J: TRBJ1-1
size: -
D: -
V: TRBV5-6
CDR3: CASSLRGVGYTEAFF
DNA: TGTGCCAGCAGCTTGCGGGGGGTCGGGTACACTGAAGCTTTCTTT

J: TRBJ2-1
size: -
D: -
V: TRBV9
CDR3: CASSVSAESGEQFF
DNA: TGTGCCAGCAGCGTTTCGGCCGAATCGGGAGAGCAGTTCTTC

J: TRBJ2-1
size: -
D: TRBD2
V: TRBV2
CDR3: CASRTSGHNNEQFF
DNA: TGTGCCAGCCGGACTAGCGGCCACAACAATGAGCAGTTCTTC

J: TRBJ2-7
size: -
D: -
V: TRBV15
CDR3: CATSSNWGDEQYF
DNA: TGTGCCACCAGCAGTAATTGGGGCGACGAGCAGTACTTC

J: TRBJ2-3
size: -
D: -
V: TRBV6-4
CDR3: CASSVPCGCTDTQYF
DNA: TGTGCCAGCAGTGTCCCCTGCGGGTGCACAGATACGCAGTATTTT

J: TRBJ2-4
size: -
D: TRBD1
V: TRBV2
CDR3: CASGDRVNIQYF
DNA: TGTGCCAGCGGGGACAGGGTGAACATTCAGTACTTC

J: TRBJ1-1
size: -
D: -
V: TRBV5-4
CDR3: CASSLTGVNTEAFF
DNA: TGTGCCAGCAGCTTGACAGGAGTGAACACTGAAGCTTTCTTT

J: TRBJ2-1
size: -
D: -
V: TRBV20-1
CDR3: CSARGSGEQFF
DNA: TGCAGTGCTAGAGGTTCAGGTGAGCAGTTCTTC

J: TRBJ2-1
size: -
D: TRBD2
V: TRBV4-1
CDR3: CASSRDRGPTSGSYNEQFF
DNA: TGCGCCAGCAGCCGAGATAGGGGGCCGACTAGCGGCTCCTACAATGAGCAGTTCTTC

J: TRBJ2-1
size: -
D: -
V: TRBV14
CDR3: CASSRNSFNEQFF
DNA: TGTGCCAGCAGCCGCAACAGCTTCAATGAGCAGTTCTTC

J: TRBJ2-3
size: few
D: TRBD1
V: TRBV7-9
CDR3: CSSSAGPGQGTDTQYF
DNA: TGTTCCAGCAGCGCCGGACCGGGACAGGGAACAGATACGCAGTATTTT

J: TRBJ1-1
size: -
D: TRBD1
V: TRBV5-8
CDR3: CASSPGQKNTEAFF
DNA: TGTGCCAGCAGCCCGGGACAGAAGAACACTGAAGCTTTCTTT

J: TRBJ2-5
size: -
D: TRBD2
V: TRBV11-3
CDR3: CASSLGGGEAQYF
DNA: TGTGCCAGCAGCTTGGGGGGGGGTGAGGCCCAGTACTTC

J: TRBJ1-4
size: few
D: -
V: TRBV6-1
CDR3: CASSEALGAANEKLFF
DNA: TGTGCCAGCAGTGAAGCTCTGGGTGCGGCTAATGAAAAACTGTTTTTT

J: TRBJ2-7
size: few
D: -
V: TRBV7-2
CDR3: CASSFLGGEGYEQYF
DNA: TGTGCCAGCAGCTTTTTAGGGGGAGAAGGCTACGAGCAGTACTTC

J: TRBJ2-4
size: few
D: -
V: TRBV7-8
CDR3: CASSSSTGISKNIQYF
DNA: TGTGCCAGCAGCTCATCTACAGGGATCTCCAAAAACATTCAGTACTTC

J: TRBJ2-3
size: once
D: -
V: TRBV10-3
CDR3: CAIKAQFTDTQYF
DNA: TGTGCCATCAAAGCACAGTTCACAGATACGCAGTATTTT

J: TRBJ1-5
size: once
D: TRBD1
V: TRBV2
CDR3: CASSGRQGNQPQHF
DNA: TGTGCCAGCAGTGGCAGACAGGGGAATCAGCCCCAGCATTTT

J: TRBJ1-6
size: -
D: TRBD1
V: TRBV19
CDR3: CASSMYSGQNNSPLHF
DNA: TGTGCCAGTAGTATGTACTCGGGACAGAATAATTCACCCCTCCACTTT

J: TRBJ1-5
size: -
D: -
V: TRBV19
CDR3: CASRAREVAIRQPQHF
DNA: TGTGCCAGCAGAGCTAGGGAGGTAGCGATACGTCAGCCCCAGCATTTT

J: TRBJ1-6
size: few
D: TRBD1
V: TRBV30
CDR3: CAWNPTGGLNSPLHF
DNA: TGTGCCTGGAACCCGACAGGGGGCCTCAATTCACCCCTCCACTTT

J: TRBJ1-6
size: few
D: TRBD1
V: TRBV5-1
CDR3: CASRTGTGVSPLHF
DNA: TGCGCCAGCAGAACCGGGACAGGGGTTTCACCCCTCCACTTT

J: TRBJ2-7
size: -
D: TRBD2
V: TRBV11-2
CDR3: CASSFSAVLAGPSSYEQYF
DNA: TGTGCCAGCAGCTTTTCCGCAGTGCTAGCGGGCCCGAGCTCCTACGAGCAGTACTTC

J: TRBJ1-4
size: -
D: -
V: TRBV29-1
CDR3: CSVARQANEKLFF
DNA: TGCAGCGTTGCAAGGCAGGCTAATGAAAAACTGTTTTTT

J: TRBJ1-2
size: -
D: TRBD1
V: TRBV6-1
CDR3: CASSERDRGLGYTF
DNA: TGTGCCAGCAGTGAACGAGACAGGGGACTGGGCTACACCTTC

J: TRBJ1-5
size: -
D: -
V: TRBV7-9
CDR3: CSSSFSGVSNQPQHF
DNA: TGTTCCAGCAGCTTCTCAGGGGTCAGCAATCAGCCCCAGCATTTT

J: TRBJ2-4
size: -
D: TRBD1
V: TRBV6-6
CDR3: CASSNSGGAGNIQYF
DNA: TGTGCCAGCAGTAATTCAGGGGGCGCGGGAAACATTCAGTACTTC

J: TRBJ1-3
size: -
D: -
V: TRBV6-1
CDR3: CASNLGKGQGNTIYF
DNA: TGTGCCAGCAATCTGGGGAAGGGGCAGGGGAACACCATATATTTT

J: TRBJ2-7
size: -
D: -
V: TRBV27
CDR3: CASSFLGERALF
DNA: TGTGCCAGCAGTTTTTTAGGGGAAAGAGCTCTCTTC